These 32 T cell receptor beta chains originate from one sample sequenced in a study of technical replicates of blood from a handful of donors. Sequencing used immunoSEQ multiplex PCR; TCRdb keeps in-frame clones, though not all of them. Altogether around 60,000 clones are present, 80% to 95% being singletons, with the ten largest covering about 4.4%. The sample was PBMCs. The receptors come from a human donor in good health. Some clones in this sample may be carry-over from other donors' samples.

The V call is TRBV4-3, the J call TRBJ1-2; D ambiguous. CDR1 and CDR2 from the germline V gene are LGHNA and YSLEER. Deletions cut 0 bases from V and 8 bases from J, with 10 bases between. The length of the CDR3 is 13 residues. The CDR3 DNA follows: TGCGCCAGCAGCCAAGAAAGGAGAAGCGGCTACACCTTC. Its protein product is CASSQERRSGYTF.

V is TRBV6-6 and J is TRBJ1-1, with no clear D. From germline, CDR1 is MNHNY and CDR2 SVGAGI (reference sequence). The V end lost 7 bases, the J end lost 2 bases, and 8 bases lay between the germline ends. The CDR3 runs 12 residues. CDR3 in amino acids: CASNPENTEAFF. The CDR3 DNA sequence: TGTGCCAGCAATCCAGAAAACACTGAAGCTTTCTTT.

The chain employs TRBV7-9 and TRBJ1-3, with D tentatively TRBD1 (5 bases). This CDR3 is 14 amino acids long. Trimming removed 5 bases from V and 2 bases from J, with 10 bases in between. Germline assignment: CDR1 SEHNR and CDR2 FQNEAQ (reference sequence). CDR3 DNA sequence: TGTGCCAGCAGCGGGGGGGGTCCTGGAAACACCATATATTTT. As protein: CASSGGGPGNTIYF.

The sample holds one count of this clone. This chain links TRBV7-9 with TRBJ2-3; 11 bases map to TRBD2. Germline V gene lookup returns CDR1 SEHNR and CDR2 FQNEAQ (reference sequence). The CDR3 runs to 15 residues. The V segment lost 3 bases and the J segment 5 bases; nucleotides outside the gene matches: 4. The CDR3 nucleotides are TGTGCCAGCAGCTTGACTAGCGGGACGGGAGATACGCAGTATTTT. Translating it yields CASSLTSGTGDTQYF.

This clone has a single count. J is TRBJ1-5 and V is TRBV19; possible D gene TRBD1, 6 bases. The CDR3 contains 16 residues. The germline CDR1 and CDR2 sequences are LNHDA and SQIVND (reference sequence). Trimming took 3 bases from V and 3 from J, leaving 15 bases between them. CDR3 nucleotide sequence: TGTGCCAGTAGTATCTTCGGCGGACAGAACAATCAGCCCCAGCATTTT. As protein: CASSIFGGQNNQPQHF.

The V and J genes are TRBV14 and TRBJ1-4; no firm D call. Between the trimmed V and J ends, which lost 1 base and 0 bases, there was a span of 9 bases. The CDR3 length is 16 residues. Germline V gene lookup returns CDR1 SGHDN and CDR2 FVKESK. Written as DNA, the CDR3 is TGTGCCAGCAGCCAAGGCACTCTAGCAACTAATGAAAAACTGTTTTTT. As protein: CASSQGTLATNEKLFF.

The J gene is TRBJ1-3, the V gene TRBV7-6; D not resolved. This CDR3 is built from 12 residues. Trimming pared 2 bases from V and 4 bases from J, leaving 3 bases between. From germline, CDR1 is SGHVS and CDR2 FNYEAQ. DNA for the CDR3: TGTGCCAGCAGCTTACAAGGAAACACCATATATTTT. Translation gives CASSLQGNTIYF.

The CDR3 protein is CASSLAGGYEQYF. DNA for the CDR3: TGTGCCAGCTCACTCGCGGGGGGCTACGAGCAGTACTTC. V gene TRBV18 combines with J gene TRBJ2-7; 8 positions agree with TRBD2. J was trimmed by 3 bases and V by 4 bases; bases with no gene match: 2. CDR1 is KGHSH and CDR2 is LQKENI in the germline V gene. This CDR3 spans 13 amino acids.

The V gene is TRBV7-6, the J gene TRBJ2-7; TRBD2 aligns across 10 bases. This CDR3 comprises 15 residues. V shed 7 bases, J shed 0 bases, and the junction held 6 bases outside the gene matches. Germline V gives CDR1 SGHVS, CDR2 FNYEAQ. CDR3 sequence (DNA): TGTGCCAGCACCCAAAGACTAGCGGGCTCCTACGAGCAGTACTTC. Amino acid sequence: CASTQRLAGSYEQYF.

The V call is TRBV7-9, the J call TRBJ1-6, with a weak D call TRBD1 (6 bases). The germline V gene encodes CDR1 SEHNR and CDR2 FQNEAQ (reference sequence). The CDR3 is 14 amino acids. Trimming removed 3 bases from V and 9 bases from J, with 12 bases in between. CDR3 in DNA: TGTGCCAGCAGCTTGGACAGTGATGTTTCACCCCTCCACTTT. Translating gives CASSLDSDVSPLHF. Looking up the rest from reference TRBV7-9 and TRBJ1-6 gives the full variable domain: DTGVSQNPRHKITKRGQNVTFRCDPISEHNRLYWYRQTLGQGPEFLTYFQNEAQLEKSRLLSDRFSAERPKGSFSTLEIQRTEQGDSAMYLCASSLDSDVSPLHFGNGTRLTVT.

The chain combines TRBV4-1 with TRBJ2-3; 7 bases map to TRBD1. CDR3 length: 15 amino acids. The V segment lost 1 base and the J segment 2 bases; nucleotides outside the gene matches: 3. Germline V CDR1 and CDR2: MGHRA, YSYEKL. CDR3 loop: CASSQVGTVTDTQYF. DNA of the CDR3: TGCGCCAGCAGCCAAGTGGGGACAGTCACAGATACGCAGTATTTT.

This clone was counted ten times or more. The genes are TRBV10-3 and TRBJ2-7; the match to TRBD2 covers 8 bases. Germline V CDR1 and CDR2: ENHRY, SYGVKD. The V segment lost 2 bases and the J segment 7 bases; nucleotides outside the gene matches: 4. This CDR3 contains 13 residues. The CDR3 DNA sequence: TGTGCCATCAGTGAGCTTAGCGGGACGGAGCAGTACTTC. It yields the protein CAISELSGTEQYF.

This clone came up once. CDR3 sequence: CASSLDPGQGIQYF. CDR3 DNA: TGTGCCAGCAGCTTAGACCCGGGACAAGGCATTCAGTACTTC. J is TRBJ2-4 and V is TRBV7-2; TRBD1 is a possible D gene (6 bases). Trimming removed 1 base at V and 9 bases at J, with 13 bases between. This CDR3 contains 14 residues. The germline CDR1 and CDR2 sequences are SGHTA and FQGNSA.

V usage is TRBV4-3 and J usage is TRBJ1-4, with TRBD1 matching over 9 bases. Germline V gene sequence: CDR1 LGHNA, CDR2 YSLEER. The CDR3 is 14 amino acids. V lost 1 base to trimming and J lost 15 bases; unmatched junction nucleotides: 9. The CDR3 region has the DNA TGCGCCAGCAGCCAAGGCCGGGACAGGGCCGGGGTGTTTTTT. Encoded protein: CASSQGRDRAGVFF.

This CDR3 reads CASSLAVLRDRGGTEAFF. Written as DNA, the CDR3 is TGCGCCAGCAGCTTGGCCGTTTTAAGGGACAGGGGAGGTACTGAAGCTTTCTTT. V gene TRBV5-1 combines with J gene TRBJ1-1; 10 nucleotides match TRBD1. With V trimmed by 0 bases and J by 5 bases, 13 bases remained unmatched. The CDR3 extends over 18 amino acids. The germline V gene has CDR1 SGHRS and CDR2 YFSETQ. Complete variable domain (other parts from reference TRBV5-1 and TRBJ1-1): KAGVTQTPRYLIKTRGQQVTLSCSPISGHRSVSWYQQTPGQGLQFLFEYFSETQRNKGNFPGRFSGRQFSNSRSEMNVSTLELGDSALYLCASSLAVLRDRGGTEAFFGQGTRLTVV.

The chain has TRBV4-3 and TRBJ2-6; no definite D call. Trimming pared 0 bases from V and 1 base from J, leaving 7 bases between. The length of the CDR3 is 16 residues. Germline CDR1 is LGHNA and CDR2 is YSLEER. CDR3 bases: TGCGCCAGCAGCCAAGATCTCGGTTCTGGGGCCAACGTCCTGACTTTC. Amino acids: CASSQDLGSGANVLTF.

The CDR3 spells CASSFISTDTQYF. The CDR3 DNA is TGTGCCAGCAGCTTTATTAGCACAGATACGCAGTATTTT. The rearrangement joins TRBV5-4 to TRBJ2-3; D is ambiguous. The CDR3 has 13 residues. Between the trimmed V and J ends, which lost 2 bases and 0 bases, there was a span of 4 bases. Germline CDR1 and CDR2: SGHNT and YYREEE (reference sequence).

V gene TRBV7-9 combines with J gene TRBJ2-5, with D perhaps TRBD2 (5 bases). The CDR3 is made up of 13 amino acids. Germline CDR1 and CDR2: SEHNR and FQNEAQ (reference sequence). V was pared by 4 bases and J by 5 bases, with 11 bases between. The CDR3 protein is CASSYGERETQYF. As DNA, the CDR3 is TGTGCCAGCAGCTACGGGGAGAGGGAGACCCAGTACTTC.

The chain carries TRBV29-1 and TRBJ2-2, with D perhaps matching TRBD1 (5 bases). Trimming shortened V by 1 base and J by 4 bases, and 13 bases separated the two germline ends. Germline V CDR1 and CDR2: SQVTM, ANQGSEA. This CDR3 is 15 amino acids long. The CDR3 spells CSVEGWQGSTGELFF. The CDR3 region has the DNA TGCAGCGTTGAAGGGTGGCAGGGTAGCACCGGGGAGCTGTTTTTT.

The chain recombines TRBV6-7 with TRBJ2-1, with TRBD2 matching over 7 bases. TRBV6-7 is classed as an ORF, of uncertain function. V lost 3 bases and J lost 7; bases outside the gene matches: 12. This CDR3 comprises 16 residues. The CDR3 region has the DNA TGTGCCAGCAGTTATAGACTTAGCGGGCCCGCGAATGAGCAGTTCTTC. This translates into CASSYRLSGPANEQFF.

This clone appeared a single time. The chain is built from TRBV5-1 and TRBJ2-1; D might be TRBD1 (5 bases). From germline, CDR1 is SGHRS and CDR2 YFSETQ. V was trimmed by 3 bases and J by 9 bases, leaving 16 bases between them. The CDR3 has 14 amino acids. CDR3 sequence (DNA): TGCGCCAGCAGCTCCGCAGGGCCCTCCCCTGAGCAGTTCTTC. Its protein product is CASSSAGPSPEQFF.

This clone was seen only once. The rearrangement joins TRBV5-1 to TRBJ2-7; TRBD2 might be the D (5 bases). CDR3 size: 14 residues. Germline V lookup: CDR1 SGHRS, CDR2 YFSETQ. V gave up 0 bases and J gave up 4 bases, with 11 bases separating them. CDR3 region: CASSLDGRTYEQYF. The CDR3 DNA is TGCGCCAGCAGCTTGGACGGCAGGACTTACGAGCAGTACTTC. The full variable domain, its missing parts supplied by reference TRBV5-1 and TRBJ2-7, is KAGVTQTPRYLIKTRGQQVTLSCSPISGHRSVSWYQQTPGQGLQFLFEYFSETQRNKGNFPGRFSGRQFSNSRSEMNVSTLELGDSALYLCASSLDGRTYEQYFGPGTRLTVT.

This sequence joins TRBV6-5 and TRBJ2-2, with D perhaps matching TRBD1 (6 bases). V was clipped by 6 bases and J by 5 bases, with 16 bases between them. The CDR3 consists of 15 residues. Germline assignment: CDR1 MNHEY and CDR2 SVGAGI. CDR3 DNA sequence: TGTGCCAGCAGCTACCGCCCCACAGGGACCGGGGAGCTGTTTTTT. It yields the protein CASSYRPTGTGELFF.

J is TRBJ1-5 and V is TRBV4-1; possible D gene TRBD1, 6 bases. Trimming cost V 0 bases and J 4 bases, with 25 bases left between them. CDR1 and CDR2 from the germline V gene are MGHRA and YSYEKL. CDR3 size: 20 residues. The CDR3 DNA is TGCGCCAGCAGCCAAGATTCGGTTAGGCAGGGGCGAGTCAGGAATCAGCCCCAGCATTTT. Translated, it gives CASSQDSVRQGRVRNQPQHF.

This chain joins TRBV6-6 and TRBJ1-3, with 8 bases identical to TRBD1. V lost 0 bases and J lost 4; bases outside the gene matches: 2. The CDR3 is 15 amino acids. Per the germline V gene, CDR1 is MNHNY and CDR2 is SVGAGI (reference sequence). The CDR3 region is CASSYSRGLGNTIYF. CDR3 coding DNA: TGTGCCAGCAGTTACTCCAGGGGGCTCGGAAACACCATATATTTT.

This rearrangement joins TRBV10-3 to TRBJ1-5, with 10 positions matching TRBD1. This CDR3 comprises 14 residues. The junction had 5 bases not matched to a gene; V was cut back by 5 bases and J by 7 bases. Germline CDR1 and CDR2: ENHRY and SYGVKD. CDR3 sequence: CAISWDRGRQPQHF. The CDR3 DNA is TGTGCCATCAGTTGGGACAGGGGTAGGCAGCCCCAGCATTTT.

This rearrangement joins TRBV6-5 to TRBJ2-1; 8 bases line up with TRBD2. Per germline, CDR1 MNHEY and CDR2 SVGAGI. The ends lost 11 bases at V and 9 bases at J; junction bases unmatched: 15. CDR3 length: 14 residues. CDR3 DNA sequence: TGTGCCGCGGGGGCCAGCGGGAGTCTCACTGAGCAGTTCTTC. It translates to CAAGASGSLTEQFF.

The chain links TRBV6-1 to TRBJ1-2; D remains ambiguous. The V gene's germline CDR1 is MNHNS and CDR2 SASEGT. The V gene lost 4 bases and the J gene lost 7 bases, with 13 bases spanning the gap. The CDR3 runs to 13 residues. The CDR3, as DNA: TGTGCCAGCAGTGTTCCCAACCGGGGTGGCTACACCTTC. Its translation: CASSVPNRGGYTF.

The CDR3 DNA reads TGTGCCAGCAGTTCGGGAGACAGGGACGGAAACACCATATATTTT. The encoded protein is CASSSGDRDGNTIYF. V is TRBV2 and J is TRBJ1-3; 7 bases map to TRBD1. CDR1 is SNHLY, CDR2 FYNNEI, per germline. The V segment lost 5 bases and the J segment 4 bases; nucleotides outside the gene matches: 8. The CDR3 contains 15 residues.

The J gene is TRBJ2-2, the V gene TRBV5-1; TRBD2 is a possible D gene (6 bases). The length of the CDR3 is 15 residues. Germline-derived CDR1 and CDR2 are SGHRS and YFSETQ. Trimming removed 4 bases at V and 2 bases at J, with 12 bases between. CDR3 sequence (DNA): TGCGCCAGCAGCCCCGGGACTTCTAACACCGGGGAGCTGTTTTTT. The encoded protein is CASSPGTSNTGELFF.

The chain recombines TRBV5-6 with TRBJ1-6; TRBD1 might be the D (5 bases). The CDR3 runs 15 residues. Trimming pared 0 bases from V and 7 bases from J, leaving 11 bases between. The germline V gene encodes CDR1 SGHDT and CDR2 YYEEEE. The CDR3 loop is CASSLDGRVNSPLHF. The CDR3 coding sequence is TGTGCCAGCAGCTTGGACGGCAGGGTGAATTCACCCCTCCACTTT.

The CDR3 nucleotides read TGCGCCAGCAGCTTGGATTCCGGGGGGAGGGGTGAGCAGTTCTTC. Encoded protein: CASSLDSGGRGEQFF. J is TRBJ2-1 and V is TRBV5-1, with 7 bases lining up with TRBD2. Germline CDR1 SGHRS, CDR2 YFSETQ. V lost 0 bases, J lost 9 bases, and 9 bases stayed unmatched. The CDR3 totals 15 residues.